This T cell receptor (beta chain) was obtained from a study of Ad26.COV2.S vaccination and SARS-CoV-2 variants. Points from the study as a whole: An underestimation of total T cell responses may have resulted from the TCR breadth and depth analyses. Marked by substantial breadth, spike-specific CD8+ and CD4+ T cell responses were reportedly seen after vaccination. Those who received the vaccine showed greater spike-specific TCR breadth than those given placebo. Comparability of non-spike TCR breadth was observed across vaccine and placebo recipients.

V shed 3 bases and J shed 8 bases, with 10 bases lying between them. Germline CDR1 and CDR2: DFQATT and SNEGSKA (reference sequence). This CDR3 region has 12 residues. TCRdb keeps only in-frame clones here, not all; method: immunoSEQ multiplex PCR. There are approximately 340,000 clones in the sample; around 92% occur only once, and 3.9% lies in the top ten. A note on this clone: Its specificity is unknown.

The rearrangement links TRBV20-1 to TRBJ1-4; perhaps TRBD1 as D (5 bases). The TCR comes from a human donor who had recovered from COVID-19. The sample here was peripheral blood, taken after recovery from COVID-19. The CDR3 DNA sequence: TGCAGTGCTAGTACTAACAGGGAAAAACTGTTTTTT. Translation: CSASTNREKLFF.